The present T cell receptor beta chain was sequenced within a study of identifying expanded T cells in peripheral blood. Per the germline V gene, CDR1 is MNHNY and CDR2 is SVGAGI (reference sequence). V was cut by 7 bases and J by 1 base, with 10 bases left in between. CDR3 length: 14 residues. Healthy donors had no documented immune events, such as infections, while sampled. With regard to this clone: The antigen is unknown.

The table came from immunoSEQ multiplex PCR; TCRdb's copy has only in-frame clones and leaves some out. The sample carries some 96,000 clones, 75% to 90% recorded once. Whole-study findings and limits: Differentially abundant clones: approximately 1.3 between replicates, 16.4 at roughly 15 days, less than 20 at four. Clone count variance between roughly 2-week samples rose with total template count.

Sequenced material: blood. This clonotype was sampled from a person aged 18 to 70 in good health. This chain joins TRBV6-6 and TRBJ1-4; D call uncertain. CDR3 sequence: CASTPRVTNEKLFF. DNA of the CDR3: TGTGCCAGCACCCCGAGGGTAACTAATGAAAAACTGTTTTTT.